A selection of T cell receptor beta chains follows, all from one sample in a study of cytomegalovirus exposure and HLA in healthy donors. Measured with immunoSEQ multiplex PCR; TCRdb has only the in-frame clones, and not every one. In total, the table holds about 120,000 clones. The sample taken for sequencing was PBMCs. Source of these receptors: a woman aged 35 to 49 in good health and CMV-seropositive. Each CDR3 is given with its conserved first and last residue. The D gene is left open where the match is weak.

cdr3_nt cdr3_aa v_call d_call j_call
TGCGCCTGCCTGGCGGGACTAGCGGGAGGGCGCGACAATGAGCAGTTCTTC CACLAGLAGGRDNEQFF TRBV4-3 TRBD2 TRBJ2-1
TGTGCCAGCAGCTTAGCGCCTAGCGGGGTTTTCTACAATGAGCAGTTCTTC CASSLAPSGVFYNEQFF TRBV7-9 TRBD2 TRBJ2-1
TGTGCCAGTAGTATAGTTGGGACAGGGTGGGAACTCAATGAGCAGTTCTTC CASSIVGTGWELNEQFF TRBV19 TRBD1 TRBJ2-1
TGTGCCAGCTCACCACCGGGGACAGGGGCGTATAATGGCTACACCTTC CASSPPGTGAYNGYTF TRBV18 TRBD1 TRBJ1-2
TGTGCCAGCAGCGCCCTACAGGGGGCGGGGCGTGGCTACACCTTC CASSALQGAGRGYTF TRBV6-6 TRBD1 TRBJ1-2
TGTGCCAGCAGCCCCCCGATGGGGGGTGGGGAAGCTTTCTTT CASSPPMGGGEAFF TRBV7-9 - TRBJ1-1
TGTGCCAGCAGCTCTCCCGGGACTCCAAGCTCCTACAATGAGCAGTTCTTC CASSSPGTPSSYNEQFF TRBV11-2 - TRBJ2-1
TGTGCCAGCAGGCCGAGGACAGTGGCACATGGCTACACCTTC CASRPRTVAHGYTF TRBV28 - TRBJ1-2
TGCAGCGTCTCGGGACTAGCGAAGACTGAGCAGTTCTTC CSVSGLAKTEQFF TRBV29-1 TRBD2 TRBJ2-1
TGTGCCAGCAGCGCCCCGGGACTAGCGGGAGCGGATACGCAGTATTTT CASSAPGLAGADTQYF TRBV9 TRBD2 TRBJ2-3
TGCAGCGCATTAGCCGGGATCGGGGAGACCCAGTACTTC CSALAGIGETQYF TRBV29-1 - TRBJ2-5
TGTGCCAGCAGTTGGACAGGGAAGAATCAGCCCCAGCATTTT CASSWTGKNQPQHF TRBV27 TRBD1 TRBJ1-5
TGTGCCAGCAGCTGGGGGCACGAGCAGTACTTC CASSWGHEQYF TRBV11-2 - TRBJ2-7
TGTGCCAGTAGTATCGTTCTGGGACAGGGGAATCAGCCCCAGCATTTT CASSIVLGQGNQPQHF TRBV19 TRBD1 TRBJ1-5
TGTGCCAGCAGTTACTCTTCGACAGCTCAAGAGACCCAGTACTTC CASSYSSTAQETQYF TRBV6-5 - TRBJ2-5
TGTGCCAGCAGCGTGGCGGGAGTCTCCAATGAGCAGTTCTTC CASSVAGVSNEQFF TRBV9 TRBD2 TRBJ2-1
TGTGCCAGCAGCGCCGAGGGCAGCTTGAACACCGGGGAGCTGTTTTTT CASSAEGSLNTGELFF TRBV9 - TRBJ2-2
TGTGCCAGCCGATCGGGAGGGCCTAACACCGGGGAGCTGTTTTTT CASRSGGPNTGELFF TRBV28 TRBD2 TRBJ2-2
TGTGCCAGCTCACCACAACTAGCGGACTACTACAATGAGCAGTTCTTC CASSPQLADYYNEQFF TRBV18 TRBD2 TRBJ2-1
TGTGCCAGCAGCCCGACAGGGCAAGGCGGGGAGCTGTTTTTT CASSPTGQGGELFF TRBV7-3 TRBD1 TRBJ2-2
TGTGCCAGCAGCCCGCCCGGCGGGGAAAAACTGTTTTTT CASSPPGGEKLFF TRBV7-2 - TRBJ1-4
TGTGCCAGCAGCTTCTCCCCCTCCCATGAGCAGTTCTTC CASSFSPSHEQFF TRBV7-3 - TRBJ2-1
TGCGCCAGCAGCTTGGGACAGCATCAGCCCCAGCATTTT CASSLGQHQPQHF TRBV5-1 - TRBJ1-5
TGTGCCAGCACGGACAGGGGGCTCCTCACCGGGGAGCTGTTTTTT CASTDRGLLTGELFF TRBV6-1 TRBD1 TRBJ2-2
TGTGCCAGCAGTTTAGGCGGTTACGAGCAGTACTTC CASSLGGYEQYF TRBV28 - TRBJ2-7
TGCGCCAGCTGCACAGGGGTTGGTTCCTACGAGCAGTACTTC CASCTGVGSYEQYF TRBV5-1 TRBD1 TRBJ2-7
TGTGCCAGCAGCCGTTCCTCACAGGGGATCGAGACCCAGTACTTC CASSRSSQGIETQYF TRBV11-2 TRBD1 TRBJ2-5
TGTGCCAGCAGCTTAGTCCCGGGACAGGGCCGGGGGAACAATGAGCAGTTCTTC CASSLVPGQGRGNNEQFF TRBV11-2 TRBD1 TRBJ2-1